This T cell receptor beta chain was profiled in a study of T cell responses to AZD1222 COVID-19 vaccine. Broader study findings: Just a handful of AZD1222 recipients were seropositive at baseline. Most donors were white British and more were female, and clonal diversity was possibly underestimated. The study found Spike-specific TCR breadth and depth rose after two AZD1222 doses. Reportedly, close to half of spike-specific TCRs are directed against unmutated variant regions.

V lost 3 bases, J lost 4 bases, and 17 bases lay in between. The V gene's germline CDR1 is SQVTM and CDR2 ANQGSEA. The CDR3 has 15 residues. A remark on this clone: The antigen is unknown.

The assay was immunoSEQ multiplex PCR, and TCRdb's table has in-frame clones only and misses some. Counted here are approximately 94,000 clones, 88% occurring once; the ten biggest clones make up 1.8%. The receptor's source is an adult in good health. The genes are TRBV29-1 and TRBJ2-3, with D perhaps matching TRBD1 (6 bases). The source was peripheral blood, collected on day 0 of AZD1222 vaccination. The CDR3 spells CSVESRITGPDTQYF. The CDR3 nucleotides are TGCAGCGTTGAGTCCCGAATCACAGGGCCAGATACGCAGTATTTT.